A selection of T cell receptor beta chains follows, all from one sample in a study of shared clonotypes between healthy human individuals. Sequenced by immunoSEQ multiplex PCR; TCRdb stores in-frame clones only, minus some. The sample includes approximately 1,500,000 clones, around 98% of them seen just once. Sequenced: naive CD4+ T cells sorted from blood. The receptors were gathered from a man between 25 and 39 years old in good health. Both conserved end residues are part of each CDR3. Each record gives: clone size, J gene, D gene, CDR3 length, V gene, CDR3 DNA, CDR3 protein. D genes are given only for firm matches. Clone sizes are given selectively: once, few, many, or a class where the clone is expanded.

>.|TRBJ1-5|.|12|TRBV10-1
TGCGCCGCTGCGGCGCGTAATCAGCCCCAGCATTTT
CAAAARNQPQHF
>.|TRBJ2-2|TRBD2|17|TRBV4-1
TGCGCCAGCAGCCACATACTAGCGGGAGTAAACACCGGGGAGCTGTTTTTT
CASSHILAGVNTGELFF
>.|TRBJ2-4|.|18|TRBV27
TGTGCCAGCAGGCCAAGGGCCGTGGGGGAACTAGCCAAAAACATTCAGTACTTC
CASRPRAVGELAKNIQYF
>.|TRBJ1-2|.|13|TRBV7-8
TGTGCCAGCAGCTTACGGCCACGAGACGGCTACACCTTC
CASSLRPRDGYTF
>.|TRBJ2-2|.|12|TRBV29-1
TGCAGCGTTGACCAGAGCATCGGGGAGCTGTTTTTT
CSVDQSIGELFF
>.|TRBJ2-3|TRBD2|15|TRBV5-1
TGCGCCAGCAGCTTGTCACCGGGAGGGACAGATACGCAGTATTTT
CASSLSPGGTDTQYF
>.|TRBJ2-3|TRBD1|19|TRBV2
TGTGCCAGCAGTCACCGGGACAGCCCCCGTTCCGTAGGCACAGATACGCAGTATTTT
CASSHRDSPRSVGTDTQYF
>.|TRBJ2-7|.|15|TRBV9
TGTGCCAGCAGCGTAGGGGGTACAGGGAACTACGAGCAGTACTTC
CASSVGGTGNYEQYF
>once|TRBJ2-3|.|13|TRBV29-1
TGCAGCGTTGTCCCTGGACTTCCAGATACGCAGTATTTT
CSVVPGLPDTQYF
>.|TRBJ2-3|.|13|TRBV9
TGTGCCAGCAGCCGGGGGACCACAGATACGCAGTATTTT
CASSRGTTDTQYF
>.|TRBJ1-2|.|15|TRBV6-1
TGTGCCAGCACCCCCGACTGGGGGCCAGGCTATGGCTACACCTTC
CASTPDWGPGYGYTF
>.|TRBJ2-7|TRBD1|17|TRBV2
TGTGCCAGCAGTGATGAGGACAGGGGGGGAAGGGCCTACGAGCAGTACTTC
CASSDEDRGGRAYEQYF
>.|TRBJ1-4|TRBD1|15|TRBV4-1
TGCGCCAGCAGCCAAGATCCCGCAGGGGGCGGAAAACTGTTTTTT
CASSQDPAGGGKLFF
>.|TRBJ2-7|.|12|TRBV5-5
TGTGCCAGCAGCGTGAAAGGCTACGAGCAGTACTTC
CASSVKGYEQYF
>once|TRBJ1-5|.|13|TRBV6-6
TGTGCCAGCAGAAGGGGTGGCAATCAGCCCCAGCATTTT
CASRRGGNQPQHF
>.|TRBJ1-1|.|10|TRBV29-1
TGCAGCGTTGTGGCGGCTGAAGCTTTCTTT
CSVVAAEAFF
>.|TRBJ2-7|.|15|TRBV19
TGTGCCAGTAGCCCTAAACAGAGAGTCTCCTACGAGCAGTACTTC
CASSPKQRVSYEQYF
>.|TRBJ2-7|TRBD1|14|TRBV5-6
TGTGCCAGCAGCTTGCAAGGACAGGGTTACGAGCAGTACTTC
CASSLQGQGYEQYF
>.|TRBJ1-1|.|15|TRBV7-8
TGTGCCAGCAGCTTCTCGACAAGCATGAACACTGAAGCTTTCTTT
CASSFSTSMNTEAFF
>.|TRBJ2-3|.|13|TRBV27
TGTGCCAGCAGTTTAAGGACGGCCCATACGCAGTATTTT
CASSLRTAHTQYF
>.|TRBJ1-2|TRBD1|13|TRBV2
TGTGCCAGCAGTCAAGGGACAGGCTATGGCTACACCTTC
CASSQGTGYGYTF
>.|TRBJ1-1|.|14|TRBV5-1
TGCGCCAGCAGCTTTGGGGGGACGAACACTGAAGCTTTCTTT
CASSFGGTNTEAFF
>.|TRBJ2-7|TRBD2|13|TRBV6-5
TGTGCCAGCAGTTTCGGACTAGCGGGCGAGCAGTACTTC
CASSFGLAGEQYF
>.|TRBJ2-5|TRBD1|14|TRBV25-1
TGTGCCAGCAGTGCCAGGACAGGGACCGAGACCCAGTACTTC
CASSARTGTETQYF
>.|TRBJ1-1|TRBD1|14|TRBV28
TGTGCCAGCAGTCATAGAACAGGGGGCACTGAAGCTTTCTTT
CASSHRTGGTEAFF
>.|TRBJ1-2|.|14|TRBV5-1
TGCGCCAGCAGCTTGATAAACGCCGGCTATGGCTACACCTTC
CASSLINAGYGYTF
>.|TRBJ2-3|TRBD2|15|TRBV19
TGTGCCAGTAGTCCGCTAGCGGTTAACACAGATACGCAGTATTTT
CASSPLAVNTDTQYF
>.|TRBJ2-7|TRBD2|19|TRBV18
TGTGCCAGCTCACTTCTAGCGGGAGGGCCGTCAGAGGGACCCTACGAGCAGTACTTC
CASSLLAGGPSEGPYEQYF
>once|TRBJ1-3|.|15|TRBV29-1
TGCAGCGCAGGAGGGGGGCAGGTGTCTGGAAACACCATATATTTT
CSAGGGQVSGNTIYF
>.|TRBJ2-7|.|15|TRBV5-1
TGCGCCAGCAGCTTGGGACAGCGGAGCTCCTACGAGCAGTACTTC
CASSLGQRSSYEQYF
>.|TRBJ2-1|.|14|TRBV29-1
TGCAGCGTTCTCGCCACCGAACCTTACAATGAGCAGTTCTTC
CSVLATEPYNEQFF
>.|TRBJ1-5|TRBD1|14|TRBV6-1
TGTGCCAGCAGGCCGCCGGGACAGAATCAGCCCCAGCATTTT
CASRPPGQNQPQHF
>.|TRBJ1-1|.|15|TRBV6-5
TGTGCCAGCAGTTACTCGCGTAGAGGAAGCACTGAAGCTTTCTTT
CASSYSRRGSTEAFF
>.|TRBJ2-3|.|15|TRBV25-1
TGTGCCAGCAGTGAAATTGGGGGTTTTGCAGATACGCAGTATTTT
CASSEIGGFADTQYF
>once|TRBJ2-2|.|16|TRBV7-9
TGTGCCAGCAGCTTAGAGTTGGGAAGGAACACCGGGGAGCTGTTTTTT
CASSLELGRNTGELFF
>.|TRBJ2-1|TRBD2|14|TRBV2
TGTGCCAGCAGTCGGACTAGCGAAGTAGATGAGCAGTTCTTC
CASSRTSEVDEQFF
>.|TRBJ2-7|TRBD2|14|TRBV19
TGTGCCACCAGCACGGGAGGCGTCTCCTACGAGCAGTACTTC
CATSTGGVSYEQYF
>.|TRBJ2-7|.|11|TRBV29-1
TGCAGCGTTGTTTCCCAAGCTGAGCAGTACTTC
CSVVSQAEQYF
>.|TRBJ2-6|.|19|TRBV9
TGTGCCAGCAGCGTAGCGAGCAGGAAAACCCAAACTGGGGCCAACGTCCTGACTTTC
CASSVASRKTQTGANVLTF
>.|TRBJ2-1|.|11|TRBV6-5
TGTGCCACGAACAGGGACAATGAGCAGTTCTTC
CATNRDNEQFF
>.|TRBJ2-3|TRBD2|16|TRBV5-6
TGTGCCAGCAGCTTAAGGGGACTAGCGGGAGTAGATACGCAGTATTTT
CASSLRGLAGVDTQYF
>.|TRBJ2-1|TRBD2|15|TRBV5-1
TGCGCCAGCAGCACACAGACTAGCGGCTACAATGAGCAGTTCTTC
CASSTQTSGYNEQFF
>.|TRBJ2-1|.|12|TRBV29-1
TGCAGCGGCTCGGTGGGGATTGGTGAGCAGTTCTTC
CSGSVGIGEQFF
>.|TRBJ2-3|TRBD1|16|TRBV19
TGTGCCAGTAGTATTTGGGGACAGGGAGGAGCAGATACGCAGTATTTT
CASSIWGQGGADTQYF
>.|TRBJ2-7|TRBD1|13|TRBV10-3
TGTGCCATCAGTTGGGGACAGGGGGACGAGCAGTACTTC
CAISWGQGDEQYF
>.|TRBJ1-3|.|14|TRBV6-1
TGTGCCAGCAGTGTTTTAATGGGTGACGGCACCATATATTTT
CASSVLMGDGTIYF
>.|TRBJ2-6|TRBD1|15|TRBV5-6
TGTGCCAGCAGCGGCAGGACAGGGGAGGCCAACGTCCTGACTTTC
CASSGRTGEANVLTF
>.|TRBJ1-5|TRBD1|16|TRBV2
TGTGCCAGCAGTTCCGGGACAGGGGGCACTACTCTTCCCCAGCATTTT
CASSSGTGGTTLPQHF
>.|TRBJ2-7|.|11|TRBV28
TGTGCCAGCAGTTTAGCGTACGAGCAGTACTTC
CASSLAYEQYF
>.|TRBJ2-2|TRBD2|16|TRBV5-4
TGTGCCAGCAGCTCTACGGGACTAGCCGGGACCGGGGAGCTGTTTTTT
CASSSTGLAGTGELFF